These 29 T cell receptor beta chains were all obtained from the same sample, sequenced in a study of blood T cell repertoires in COVID-19. Only in-frame clones appear in the TCRdb table, and some are missing; sequencing was by immunoSEQ multiplex PCR. Altogether about 250,000 clones are present, 65% to 85% being singletons, with the ten largest covering approximately 8.6%. The material sequenced was peripheral blood. These TCRs come from a man aged 35 to 55 with active or convalescent COVID-19.

This chain connects TRBV7-2 to TRBJ1-3; D gene uncertain. The V and J ends lost 5 bases and 0 bases respectively, with 14 bases between them. CDR1 and CDR2 (germline): SGHTA, FQGNSA. The CDR3 is made up of 16 amino acids. CDR3 bases: TGTGCCAGCAGCCTGGAGACGGTGAGCTCTGGAAACACCATATATTTT. Protein: CASSLETVSSGNTIYF.

The rearrangement uses TRBV5-4 and TRBJ1-4, with 9 bases aligning to TRBD1. The trim removed 6 bases at V and 4 bases at J, leaving 10 bases unmatched. The CDR3 sequence is 16 residues long. Germline V CDR1 and CDR2: SGHNT, YYREEE (reference sequence). The CDR3: CASTKGQGGSNEKLFF. CDR3 nucleotides: TGTGCCAGCACCAAGGGACAGGGCGGGAGTAATGAAAAACTGTTTTTT.

The V gene is TRBV6-5, the J gene TRBJ1-3; no firm D call. Germline lookup yields CDR1 MNHEY and CDR2 SVGAGI. The CDR3 contains 13 residues. Trimming took off 7 bases at V and 4 bases at J, with 11 bases between the two ends. CDR3 sequence reads: CASTLGLGNTIYF. The CDR3 nucleotides are TGTGCCAGCACCCTCGGACTGGGAAACACCATATATTTT.

V gene TRBV6-5 combines with J gene TRBJ1-1, with a possible D match to TRBD1 (5 bases). The germline V gene encodes CDR1 MNHEY and CDR2 SVGAGI. The CDR3 is 14 residues long. V lost 5 bases, J lost 0 bases, and 10 bases lay in between. The CDR3 here is CASSLDSMNTEAFF. In DNA form, the CDR3 reads TGTGCCAGCAGTCTAGACAGCATGAACACTGAAGCTTTCTTT.

The chain recombines TRBV19 with TRBJ1-3; the match to TRBD1 covers 8 bases. The V gene's germline CDR1 is LNHDA and CDR2 SQIVND (reference sequence). CDR3 length equals 14 residues. The V segment lost 4 bases and the J segment 5 bases; nucleotides outside the gene matches: 4. CDR3 sequence (DNA): TGTGCCAGTAGTACCACAGGGGGAAGAAACACCATATATTTT. Translation: CASSTTGGRNTIYF.

The chain employs TRBV6-5 and TRBJ2-3; TRBD1 is a possible D gene (6 bases). Germline assignment: CDR1 MNHEY and CDR2 SVGAGI. Deletions cut 8 bases from V and 1 base from J, with 13 bases between. This CDR3 is 14 amino acids long. CDR3 nucleotide sequence: TGTGCCAGCCACCCGTGGACAGGCACAGATACGCAGTATTTT. The encoded protein is CASHPWTGTDTQYF.

The chain's CDR3 is CASSGDSYEQYF. As DNA, the CDR3 is TGTGCCAGCAGTGGAGACTCCTACGAGCAGTACTTC. The chain carries TRBV2 and TRBJ2-7, with unresolved D. The CDR3 is made up of 12 amino acids. Germline-derived CDR1 and CDR2 are SNHLY and FYNNEI. V was shortened by 4 bases and J by 0 bases, with 4 bases between the two germline ends.

The chain couples TRBV2 to TRBJ2-1; TRBD2 matches at 9 bases. This CDR3 is 16 amino acids long. The junction had 10 bases not matched to a gene; V was cut back by 1 base and J by 9 bases. Per the germline V gene, CDR1 is SNHLY and CDR2 is FYNNEI. In DNA form, the CDR3 reads TGTGCCAGCAGTGAAGAGGTTAGCGGGAGAAAGGGTGAGCAGTTCTTC. Amino acids: CASSEEVSGRKGEQFF.

This clone was counted once. The V call is TRBV11-2, the J call TRBJ1-1, with D uncertain. Germline loops: CDR1 SGHAT, CDR2 FQNNGV. The CDR3 runs to 14 residues. Trimming shortened V by 2 bases and J by 5 bases, and 12 bases separated the two germline ends. This CDR3 is CASSLFQRATEAFF. CDR3 nucleotide sequence: TGTGCCAGCAGCTTATTCCAGAGGGCAACTGAAGCTTTCTTT.

The chain recombines TRBV6-5 with TRBJ2-3, with TRBD2 matching over 9 bases. J was trimmed by 6 bases and V by 6 bases; bases with no gene match: 10. This CDR3 spans 15 amino acids. Germline CDR1 MNHEY, CDR2 SVGAGI. The DNA for the CDR3 is TGTGCCAGCAGCCGCAGGCCTAGCGGGGATGATACGCAGTATTTT. This encodes CASSRRPSGDDTQYF.

The rearrangement joins TRBV7-2 to TRBJ2-7, with 9 nucleotides matching TRBD1. This CDR3 has 15 residues. Trimming at V came to 5 bases and at J to 2 bases, leaving 7 bases not matched to a gene. Looked up from germline, CDR1 is SGHTA and CDR2 is FQGNSA. CDR3 DNA sequence: TGTGCCAGCAGCCTCACATGGACAGGGGCCTACGAGCAGTACTTC. Protein sequence: CASSLTWTGAYEQYF.

The chain links TRBV5-1 to TRBJ2-1, with 12 bases matching TRBD2. The CDR3 is 17 amino acids. CDR1 is SGHRS, CDR2 YFSETQ, per germline. V lost 4 bases to trimming and J lost 6 bases; unmatched junction nucleotides: 11. The CDR3 spells CASSLGSTSGSANEQFF. For the CDR3, the DNA is TGCGCCAGCAGCCTAGGGTCGACTAGCGGGAGCGCCAATGAGCAGTTCTTC. Drawing the rest from reference TRBV5-1 and TRBJ2-1, the complete variable domain is KAGVTQTPRYLIKTRGQQVTLSCSPISGHRSVSWYQQTPGQGLQFLFEYFSETQRNKGNFPGRFSGRQFSNSRSEMNVSTLELGDSALYLCASSLGSTSGSANEQFFGPGTRLTVL.

This chain joins TRBV30 and TRBJ1-6; D gene uncertain. Trimming stripped 4 bases from V and 6 bases from J, with 10 bases between. The CDR3 totals 13 residues. The germline CDR1 and CDR2 sequences are GTSNPN and SVGIG (reference sequence). CDR3 coding DNA: TGTGCCTGGACCTTGAACAGTAATTCACCCCTCCACTTT. Amino acids: CAWTLNSNSPLHF. The whole variable domain, remainder taken from reference TRBV30 and TRBJ1-6, is SQTIHQWPATLVQPVGSPLSLECTVEGTSNPNLYWYRQAAGRGLQLLFYSVGIGQISSEVPQNLSASRPQDRQFILSSKKLLLSDSGFYLCAWTLNSNSPLHFGNGTRLTVT.

V is TRBV19 and J is TRBJ1-4; 7 bases line up with TRBD1. Trimming cost V 6 bases and J 0 bases; bases outside gene matches: 4. CDR3 size: 15 residues. CDR1 and CDR2 from the germline V gene are LNHDA and SQIVND (reference sequence). The CDR3 is CASRMGQTTNEKLFF. The CDR3 bases are TGTGCCAGTAGGATGGGACAGACAACTAATGAAAAACTGTTTTTT.

CDR3 sequence (DNA): TGCGCCAGCAGTGGATGCGGGGCGGGGAACACCGGGGAGCTGTTTTTT. Encoded protein: CASSGCGAGNTGELFF. V gene TRBV10-1 combines with J gene TRBJ2-2, with a possible D match to TRBD2 (6 bases). Trimming left V 4 bases short and J 1 base short, with 13 bases between. Germline CDR1 WNHNN, CDR2 SYGVQD (reference sequence). CDR3 length equals 16 residues.

The genes are TRBV5-4 and TRBJ1-4; 7 nucleotides match TRBD1. CDR3 size: 14 residues. Per germline, CDR1 SGHNT and CDR2 YYREEE (reference sequence). V lost 1 base to trimming and J lost 8 bases; unmatched junction nucleotides: 5. CDR3: CASSLKGGFEKLFF. The CDR3 DNA reads TGTGCCAGCAGCTTGAAAGGGGGCTTCGAAAAACTGTTTTTT.

J is TRBJ1-2 and V is TRBV2, with D unclear. V lost 5 bases, J lost 10 bases, and 17 bases lay in between. CDR3 length: 13 residues. Germline assignment: CDR1 SNHLY and CDR2 FYNNEI. In nucleotides, the CDR3 is TGTGCCAGCAGTATCCCATCAATTGAGTCCTACACCTTC. Translating gives CASSIPSIESYTF. The full variable domain, completed using reference TRBV2 and TRBJ1-2, is EPEVTQTPSHQVTQMGQEVILRCVPISNHLYFYWYRQILGQKVEFLVSFYNNEISEKSEIFDDQFSVERPDGSNFTLKIRSTKLEDSAMYFCASSIPSIESYTFGSGTRLTVV.

This clone was seen a handful of times. The chain couples TRBV7-9 to TRBJ1-2; D gene ambiguous. Germline lookup yields CDR1 SEHNR and CDR2 FQNEAQ (reference sequence). The CDR3 extends over 15 amino acids. Trimming pared 1 base from V and 6 bases from J, leaving 15 bases between. The CDR3 DNA follows: TGTGCCAGCAGCTTAGGAGGAGGGCTCCAAAATGGCTACACCTTC. Its protein product is CASSLGGGLQNGYTF.

This clone was counted a single time. This chain links TRBV10-3 with TRBJ2-1; TRBD1 matches 9 bases. The V segment lost 0 bases and the J segment 0 bases; nucleotides outside the gene matches: 12. The CDR3 covers 20 residues. CDR1 is ENHRY, CDR2 SYGVKD, per germline. The CDR3 sequence: CAISESSGTGSRGSYNEQFF. In DNA form, the CDR3 reads TGTGCCATCAGTGAGTCGAGTGGGACAGGGTCTAGGGGCTCCTACAATGAGCAGTTCTTC.

The chain recombines TRBV5-1 with TRBJ2-5; D not resolved. This CDR3 is built from 14 residues. Trimming cost V 1 base and J 4 bases, with 11 bases left between them. From germline, CDR1 is SGHRS and CDR2 YFSETQ. The CDR3 here is CASSLMADGETQYF. The CDR3 DNA is TGCGCCAGCAGCTTGATGGCGGATGGAGAGACCCAGTACTTC. Complete variable domain (other parts from reference TRBV5-1 and TRBJ2-5): KAGVTQTPRYLIKTRGQQVTLSCSPISGHRSVSWYQQTPGQGLQFLFEYFSETQRNKGNFPGRFSGRQFSNSRSEMNVSTLELGDSALYLCASSLMADGETQYFGPGTRLLVL.

The chain joins TRBV9 to TRBJ2-1; TRBD2 is a possible D gene (6 bases). Trimming pared 0 bases from V and 0 bases from J, leaving 16 bases between. The CDR3 sequence is 18 residues long. Germline loops: CDR1 SGDLS, CDR2 YYNGEE. CDR3 region: CASSVDPLTRSSYNEQFF. The CDR3 DNA reads TGTGCCAGCAGCGTAGACCCTCTGACTAGGAGCTCCTACAATGAGCAGTTCTTC.

V and J are TRBV5-1 and TRBJ2-7, with TRBD2 matching over 11 bases. V was clipped by 0 bases and J by 0 bases; unmatched bases: 11. The CDR3 runs to 19 residues. CDR1 is SGHRS, CDR2 YFSETQ, per germline. The CDR3 is CASSLGRVGTSGSSYEQYF. The CDR3 DNA is TGCGCCAGCAGCTTGGGCAGGGTGGGTACTAGCGGGAGCTCCTACGAGCAGTACTTC.

This chain connects TRBV13 to TRBJ1-1; 9 nucleotides align to TRBD1. Germline CDR1 reads PRHDT; CDR2 reads FYEKMQ (reference sequence). The CDR3 consists of 14 residues. After removal of 5 bases from V and 5 bases from J, the junction contained 6 bases not matched to a gene. CDR3 amino acids: CASSLTGGRTEAFF. The CDR3 coding sequence is TGTGCCAGCAGCCTTACAGGGGGCCGAACTGAAGCTTTCTTT.

The chain carries TRBV11-2 and TRBJ2-7; a weak D match, TRBD2 (5 bases). CDR3 length: 14 amino acids. Per the germline V gene, CDR1 is SGHAT and CDR2 is FQNNGV. Trimming stripped 6 bases from V and 2 bases from J, with 14 bases between. The CDR3 DNA follows: TGTGCCAGCAGTTGGACGCCCGGGACCTACGAGCAGTACTTC. It specifies CASSWTPGTYEQYF.

A single count supports this clone. This chain uses TRBV2 with TRBJ1-5; the D is unclear. Germline CDR1 SNHLY, CDR2 FYNNEI. V dropped 4 bases and J dropped 0 bases, with 7 bases sitting between them. The CDR3 runs 14 residues. CDR3 DNA: TGTGCCAGCAGTGCATACAATAGCAATCAGCCCCAGCATTTT. It codes for CASSAYNSNQPQHF.

The rearrangement joins TRBV29-1 to TRBJ1-1, with D maybe TRBD1 (6 bases). Trimming cost V 5 bases and J 1 base, with 17 bases left between them. Germline CDR1 SQVTM, CDR2 ANQGSEA. The CDR3 loop spans 15 amino acids. DNA for the CDR3: TGCAGCGTTCTCCCGAGGGGAGGGGGGAACACTGAAGCTTTCTTT. Translating gives CSVLPRGGGNTEAFF.

The chain joins TRBV3-1 (or the pseudogene TRBV3-2) to TRBJ1-4; TRBD1 aligns across 9 bases. The CDR3 is made up of 14 amino acids. The germline V gene has CDR1 LGHDT and CDR2 YNNKEL (reference sequence). With 6 bases clipped from V and 8 bases from J, the junction kept 7 bases outside the gene matches. CDR3 region: CASSPTGGNEKLFF. CDR3 nucleotides: TGTGCCAGCAGTCCTACAGGGGGCAACGAAAAACTGTTTTTT.

V gene TRBV30 combines with J gene TRBJ1-6; D is perhaps TRBD1 (6 bases). V dropped 3 bases and J dropped 6 bases, with 9 bases sitting between them. Germline CDR1 and CDR2: GTSNPN and SVGIG (reference sequence). This CDR3 is 13 amino acids long. CDR3 sequence: CAWSGQTNSPLHF. The CDR3 region has the DNA TGTGCCTGGAGCGGACAGACTAATTCACCCCTCCACTTT.

This chain uses TRBV30 with TRBJ2-7; 7 bases line up with TRBD2. Germline CDR1 is GTSNPN and CDR2 is SVGIG (reference sequence). This CDR3 has 15 residues. The ends lost 0 bases at V and 4 bases at J; junction bases unmatched: 9. CDR3 sequence reads: CAWSVKGWDYYEQYF. The CDR3 nucleotides read TGTGCCTGGAGTGTCAAGGGTTGGGACTATTACGAGCAGTACTTC.